Below are 12 T cell receptor beta chains sequenced from a single sample in a study of beta chain features in type 1 diabetes. Sequenced material consisted of expressed TCRB transcripts (all of the isolated RNA was reverse transcribed). The repertoire was sequenced with immunoSEQ multiplex PCR; TCRdb's copy has only in-frame clones and lacks some. The repertoire consists of approximately 140,000 clones, with about 44% occurring once and the leading ten covering 0.42%. Sequencing used Tregs from blood. The receptors were gathered from a man younger than 35 in good health.

The rearrangement links TRBV5-4 to TRBJ2-5; tentatively, D is TRBD1 (6 bases). Germline CDR1 and CDR2: SGHNT and YYREEE (reference sequence). The CDR3 has 13 residues. The V end was cut by 0 bases, the J end by 4 bases, with 7 bases between. CDR3 protein: CASSLGGRETQYF. CDR3 coding DNA: TGTGCCAGCAGCTTGGGGGGGCGAGAGACCCAGTACTTC.

This clone was detected a few times. The V and J genes are TRBV19 and TRBJ2-6; D possibly corresponds to TRBD1 (6 bases). Germline V gene data show CDR1 as LNHDA and CDR2 as SQIVND (reference sequence). The CDR3 runs 16 residues. V lost 3 bases to trimming and J lost 0 bases, with 9 bases between them. CDR3 sequence: CASSMGTHSGANVLTF. CDR3 DNA: TGTGCCAGTAGTATGGGGACACACTCTGGGGCCAACGTCCTGACTTTC. The full variable domain, completed using reference TRBV19 and TRBJ2-6, is DGGITQSPKYLFRKEGQNVTLSCEQNLNHDAMYWYRQDPGQGLRLIYYSQIVNDFQKGDIAEGYSVSREKKESFPLTVTSAQKNPTAFYLCASSMGTHSGANVLTFGAGSRLTVL.

V gene TRBV6-5 combines with J gene TRBJ2-7; D not resolved. Between the trimmed V and J ends, which lost 2 bases and 3 bases, there was a span of 17 bases. Looked up from germline, CDR1 is MNHEY and CDR2 is SVGAGI. The CDR3 consists of 16 residues. DNA of the CDR3: TGTGCCAGCAGTTACGGCCGCCGGGTGTTTAACTACGAGCAGTACTTC. It translates to CASSYGRRVFNYEQYF.

This clone was found once. This chain connects TRBV18 to TRBJ2-1, with D possibly TRBD2 on 6 matching bases. CDR1 and CDR2 (germline): KGHSH, LQKENI. V was pared by 0 bases and J by 4 bases, with 13 bases between. The CDR3 loop spans 16 amino acids. CDR3 in amino acids: CASSPPSQRVYNEQFF. The CDR3 nucleotides read TGTGCCAGCTCACCACCTTCCCAGCGGGTTTACAATGAGCAGTTCTTC.

The chain uses TRBV29-1 and TRBJ2-1, with 11 bases aligning to TRBD2. The germline CDR1 and CDR2 sequences are SQVTM and ANQGSEA. V trimming: 7 bases; J trimming: 6 bases; junction bases outside the gene matches: 8. The CDR3 is 14 residues long. CDR3 coding DNA: TGCAGCGGGATAACTAGCGGGAGTTTCAATGAGCAGTTCTTC. It yields the protein CSGITSGSFNEQFF.

The genes are TRBV7-2 and TRBJ2-7; tentatively, D is TRBD2 (5 bases). Trimming stripped 4 bases from V and 3 bases from J, with 19 bases between. The germline gives CDR1 SGHTA, CDR2 FQGNSA. The CDR3 covers 16 residues. The CDR3 is CASSSLVVDGVYEQYF. For the CDR3, the DNA is TGTGCCAGCAGCTCCCTAGTCGTGGACGGGGTCTACGAGCAGTACTTC.

V and J are TRBV6-5 and TRBJ2-3; 8 bases fit TRBD1. CDR1 is MNHEY and CDR2 is SVGAGI in the germline V gene. This CDR3 spans 15 amino acids. With V trimmed by 4 bases and J by 8 bases, 11 bases remained unmatched. CDR3 residues: CASSSKDRVLGTQYF. CDR3 nucleotide sequence: TGTGCCAGCAGTTCCAAGGACAGGGTTCTCGGTACGCAGTATTTT.

The chain carries TRBV4-3 and TRBJ1-6; 7 bases are shared with TRBD1. Germline V CDR1 and CDR2: LGHNA, YSLEER. The CDR3 has 18 amino acids. Trimming removed 0 bases from V and 7 bases from J; junction bases left unmatched: 12. The CDR3 protein is CASSQDVRGPGPNSPLHF. CDR3 DNA sequence: TGCGCCAGCAGCCAAGATGTAAGGGGGCCAGGGCCGAATTCACCCCTCCACTTT.

There are a few counts of this clone. This chain uses TRBV29-1 with TRBJ1-1, with 12 bases lining up with TRBD1. CDR1 and CDR2 from the germline V gene are SQVTM and ANQGSEA. The CDR3 is 19 residues long. With 5 bases clipped from V and 1 base from J, the junction kept 17 bases outside the gene matches. In nucleotides, the CDR3 is TGCAGCGTTTGTATTTTCGGGGGGACAGGGGGCTTAGGGAACACTGAAGCTTTCTTT. It yields the protein CSVCIFGGTGGLGNTEAFF.

This chain uses TRBV5-1 with TRBJ1-2, with D perhaps matching TRBD1 (5 bases). Germline V gives CDR1 SGHRS, CDR2 YFSETQ. Trimming shortened V by 5 bases and J by 4 bases, and 15 bases separated the two germline ends. The CDR3 runs to 14 residues. The CDR3 DNA is TGCGCCAGCAGTCCCGGGGAGGGGTCCTATGGCTACACCTTC. It encodes CASSPGEGSYGYTF.

This clone was detected a few times. This rearrangement joins TRBV21-1 to TRBJ1-3; the table gives TRBD1 as D, unverified against the DNA. TRBV21-1 is termed a pseudogene. This CDR3 has 16 amino acids. DNA for the CDR3: TGTGCCAGCAGCAAAGTGGCCGTAAGCTCTGGAAACACCATATATTTT. The encoded protein is CASSKVAVSSGNTIYF.

The chain joins TRBV28 to TRBJ2-5; 14 positions agree with TRBD2. The CDR3 covers 17 residues. V lost 4 bases to trimming and J lost 4 bases; unmatched junction nucleotides: 8. Germline V lookup: CDR1 MDHEN, CDR2 SYDVKM. The DNA of the CDR3 is TGTGCCAGCAGTTCGGGACTAGCGGGAGTATTTGGAGAGACCCAGTACTTC. It encodes CASSSGLAGVFGETQYF.